Listed below are T cell receptor beta chains from one sample, sequenced in a study of cytomegalovirus exposure and HLA in healthy donors. Assay used: immunoSEQ multiplex PCR; TCRdb lists only in-frame clones, some missing. The sample holds around 150,000 clones, less than 80% seen once. Material for sequencing was PBMCs. Source of these receptors: a man in his forties or fifties in good health and CMV-seronegative. The CDR3 runs from the conserved cysteine through the conserved F or W. Fields, in order: V gene, D gene, clone size, CDR3 protein. A D gene is named only where the DNA matches it firmly. Clone size is not always given. Where it is, it says once, few, many or a class for expanded clones.

TRBV18 - - CASSQGQFHEQYF
TRBV27 - - CASSLRLGHLYEQYF
TRBV19 - - CASSRVAIPFF
TRBV19 - - CASKGGSRDQPQHF
TRBV5-5 TRBD2 - CASSWTSGSTDTQYF
TRBV5-6 TRBD2 - CASSLGTSGGVWFF
TRBV7-9 - - CASSHNNEKLFF
TRBV9 - - CASSVVGATDTQYF
TRBV7-8 - - CASSLGRRTYEQYF
TRBV30 - - CAWSVRGYGNTEAFF
TRBV7-2 TRBD2 few CASSGQLAGENIQYF
TRBV7-9 - - CASSFGRGSQPQHF
TRBV9 - - CASSVDSGDSINQPQHF
TRBV19 - - CATYGWETGMGEKLFF
TRBV18 TRBD1 - CASSGDSPYEQYF
TRBV19 - - CASSGLSNSPLHF
TRBV6-5 - - CASSPGYFNEKLFF
TRBV29-1 - few CSVEFGVRAFF
TRBV5-1 - - CASSTDSQRNNEQFF
TRBV9 - - CASSVGGGGGSYEQYF
TRBV28 TRBD1 - CASSPTGTDDGYTF
TRBV2 TRBD1 - CASRKDRVISPLHF
TRBV2 TRBD1 - CASRTGENSPLHF
TRBV5-1 TRBD1 - CASSFDRGLSTEAFF
TRBV6-5 TRBD2 - CASSSPVAGVNEQYF
TRBV4-1 - - CASSQGWASGKTQGREQFF
TRBV11-2 TRBD1 - CASTGQGDEQYF
TRBV7-9 - few CASSLGGEQFF
TRBV27 - - CASKPQGGVPYEQYF
TRBV29-1 TRBD1 - CSAVDRGFEQYF
TRBV9 - - CASSGASTFSYEQYF
TRBV5-4 TRBD1 - CASSDGQGVYEQYF
TRBV6-6 TRBD1 - CASRTTGDPDQPQHF
TRBV5-1 TRBD2 - CASSLASLAGGRDTQYF
TRBV9 TRBD1 - CASSATGGIYGYTF
TRBV29-1 - - CSVEGLRTDQETQYF
TRBV5-1 TRBD2 - CASSLLSGGVNTGELFF
TRBV7-8 - - CASSLAPGDQPQHF
TRBV28 - - CASSLGQFQDYNEQFF
TRBV7-9 TRBD1 - CSSSSSLRGTPGQRYGYTF
TRBV9 - once CASSPGAANTEAFF
TRBV5-1 - - CASSLAPREAPDEQYF
TRBV30 - few CAWSVRPNREKLFF
TRBV4-2 - - CASSRRGERETQYF
TRBV5-4 TRBD2 - CASSRASGGLGQETQYF
TRBV2 - - CASSGVRRDSPLHF
TRBV7-8 TRBD1 - CASSFFRDRYTATNEKLFF
TRBV27 TRBD1 - CASSEPGQGQPQHF
TRBV13 TRBD1 - CASSSRDRNTDTQYF
TRBV28 TRBD1 few CASNSYRGSNQPQHF